Below, 32 T cell receptor beta chains from the same sample are listed, as sequenced in a study of identical twins. Each CDR3 protein gets one entry after TCRdb re-called the 5' RACE reads with MiXCR. Among fewer than 250,000 distinct CDR3 sequences listed, approximately 8% were seen once. The same data also went into a second study, on yellow fever vaccine responses in identical twins.

Sequencing input: CD8+ T cells sorted from blood. These receptors were collected from a woman younger than 30 in good health.

This clonotype has more than one count but fewer than ten. The V gene is TRBV7-6, the J gene TRBJ1-1, with D hard to call. The germline V and J ends were trimmed by 2 bases and 1 base, with 11 bases remaining between them. This CDR3 contains 15 residues. Germline lookup yields CDR1 SGHVS and CDR2 FNYEAQ. The CDR3 spells CASSLTLSPNTEAFF. CDR3 in DNA: TGTGCCAGCAGCTTAACTTTGAGTCCGAACACTGAAGCTTTCTTT.

The gene calls are TRBV9 and TRBJ2-1; TRBD1 might be the D (6 bases). Trimming took off 3 bases at V and 2 bases at J, with 12 bases between the two ends. This CDR3 contains 15 residues. Germline lookup yields CDR1 SGDLS and CDR2 YYNGEE. This CDR3 reads CASSGRTDPYNEQFF. The CDR3 DNA follows: TGTGCCAGCAGCGGTCGGACAGACCCCTACAATGAGCAGTTCTTC.

This chain connects TRBV19 to TRBJ1-5; 7 positions agree with TRBD1. The CDR3 sequence is 14 residues long. With V trimmed by 1 base and J by 9 bases, 6 bases remained unmatched. Germline values: CDR1 LNHDA, CDR2 SQIVND (reference sequence). CDR3 in DNA: TGTGCCAGTAGTATAGGACAGGGCGCGGGGCCCCAGCATTTT. Its translation: CASSIGQGAGPQHF. Variable domain in full (rest from reference TRBV19 and TRBJ1-5): DGGITQSPKYLFRKEGQNVTLSCEQNLNHDAMYWYRQDPGQGLRLIYYSQIVNDFQKGDIAEGYSVSREKKESFPLTVTSAQKNPTAFYLCASSIGQGAGPQHFGDGTRLSIL.

The chain couples TRBV6-2 or TRBV6-3 to TRBJ2-5; D ambiguous. The V gene lost 6 bases and the J gene lost 1 base, with 9 bases spanning the gap. The CDR3 spans 13 residues. Germline loops: CDR1 MNHEY, CDR2 SVGEGT. The CDR3 sequence: CASSLDFQETQYF. The DNA of the CDR3 is TGTGCCAGCAGCCTCGACTTCCAAGAGACCCAGTACTTC.

The genes are TRBV6-1 and TRBJ2-1; D is ambiguous. The V gene's germline CDR1 is MNHNS and CDR2 SASEGT. This CDR3 contains 11 residues. Trimming took 6 bases from V and 8 from J, leaving 8 bases between them. For the CDR3, the DNA is TGTGCCAGCAGGGATAACTATGAGCAGTTCTTC. Encoded protein: CASRDNYEQFF.

The V gene is TRBV15, the J gene TRBJ2-2, with 7 positions matching TRBD1. Trimming took 5 bases from V and 6 from J; bases not matched to a gene: 6. This CDR3 comprises 14 residues. From germline, CDR1 is LNHNV and CDR2 YYDKDF (reference sequence). The DNA for the CDR3 is TGTGCCACCAGCTCAGGACAGGTTCCCGGGGAGCTGTTTTTT. This codes for CATSSGQVPGELFF.

This clonotype came up many times. The rearrangement joins TRBV7-9 to TRBJ2-7; a weak D match, TRBD2 (6 bases). V lost 5 bases to trimming and J lost 12 bases, with 17 bases between them. This CDR3 has 12 amino acids. CDR1 and CDR2 from the germline V gene are SEHNR and FQNEAQ (reference sequence). The CDR3 DNA reads TGTGCCAGCAGCGCAACCCGGGACTGGCTGTACGTC. Encoded protein: CASSATRDWLYV.

The J gene is TRBJ2-3, the V gene TRBV12-3 or TRBV12-4; 10 nucleotides agree with TRBD2. V lost 6 bases, J lost 1 base, and 4 bases stayed unmatched. This CDR3 comprises 15 residues. CDR3: CASSGLAEGTDTQYF. In DNA form, the CDR3 reads TGTGCCAGCAGCGGACTAGCGGAAGGCACAGATACGCAGTATTTT.

The sample holds a few counts of this clonotype. The chain carries TRBV7-2 and TRBJ2-5; possibly TRBD2 for D (6 bases). The germline gives CDR1 SGHTA, CDR2 FQGNSA. The CDR3 covers 17 residues. The V gene lost 5 bases and the J gene lost 2 bases, with 21 bases spanning the gap. CDR3 protein: CASSRDWMRVSQETQYF. CDR3 nucleotides: TGTGCCAGCAGCCGGGACTGGATGCGCGTTAGTCAAGAGACCCAGTACTTC. Using reference TRBV7-2 and TRBJ2-5 for the parts outside the CDR3, the full variable domain is GAGVSQSPSNKVTEKGKDVELRCDPISGHTALYWYRQSLGQGLEFLIYFQGNSAPDKSGLPSDRFSAERTGGSVSTLTIQRTQQEDSAVYLCASSRDWMRVSQETQYFGPGTRLLVL.

The J gene is TRBJ1-4, the V gene TRBV13; 10 bases line up with TRBD1. CDR3 size: 15 residues. Germline V gene sequence: CDR1 PRHDT, CDR2 FYEKMQ (reference sequence). Trimming removed 5 bases from V and 6 bases from J; junction bases left unmatched: 6. CDR3 DNA sequence: TGTGCCAGCAGCCAGGACAGGGGGAACGATGAAAAACTGTTTTTT. Translated: CASSQDRGNDEKLFF. Full variable domain (outside the CDR3, taken from reference TRBV13 and TRBJ1-4): AAGVIQSPRHLIKEKRETATLKCYPIPRHDTVYWYQQGPGQDPQFLISFYEKMQSDKGSIPDRFSAQQFSDYHSELNMSSLELGDSALYFCASSQDRGNDEKLFFGSGTQLSVL.

At least ten counts were recorded for this clonotype. V is TRBV2 and J is TRBJ2-3; 10 nucleotides line up with TRBD2. The V gene's germline CDR1 is SNHLY and CDR2 FYNNEI. Trimming removed 10 bases from V and 1 base from J; junction bases left unmatched: 5. CDR3 length equals 14 residues. CDR3 DNA: TGTGCCACCGACGGACTAGCGGGCACAGATACGCAGTATTTT. Amino acid sequence: CATDGLAGTDTQYF.

The table lists this clonotype with many counts. The chain uses TRBV6-5 and TRBJ1-5; 7 nucleotides line up with TRBD1. CDR1 is MNHEY and CDR2 is SVGAGI in the germline V gene. J lost 1 base, V lost 2 bases, and 2 bases had no gene match. This CDR3 region has 15 residues. The CDR3 region is CASSYGQVSNQPQHF. The CDR3 DNA follows: TGTGCCAGCAGTTACGGACAGGTCAGCAATCAGCCCCAGCATTTT.

This clonotype was seen repeatedly, ten times or more. This chain links TRBV18 with TRBJ2-7; D is undetermined. The V end was cut by 6 bases, the J end by 5 bases, with 8 bases between. Germline V gene sequence: CDR1 KGHSH, CDR2 LQKENI. The CDR3 length is 11 residues. CDR3 bases: TGTGCCAGCTCCCCGCCCCACGAGCAGTACTTC. Encoded protein: CASSPPHEQYF.

This clonotype was seen a few times. The V gene is TRBV20-1, the J gene TRBJ2-1; 10 nucleotides line up with TRBD2. Germline V gene data show CDR1 as DFQATT and CDR2 as SNEGSKA (reference sequence). This CDR3 comprises 16 residues. V trimming: 1 base; J trimming: 7 bases; junction bases outside the gene matches: 10. The CDR3 loop is CSARGFGLAGVNEQFF. The CDR3 DNA sequence: TGCAGTGCTAGAGGGTTTGGGCTAGCGGGAGTTAATGAGCAGTTCTTC.

J is TRBJ2-1 and V is TRBV4-2; 9 nucleotides match TRBD2. The germline V gene encodes CDR1 LGHNA and CDR2 YNFKEQ. This CDR3 contains 15 residues. The V gene end was trimmed by 1 base and the J gene end by 6 bases; junction bases not matched to a gene: 4. The CDR3 DNA follows: TGTGCCAGCAGCCAAGCTAGCGGGAATGGCAATGAGCAGTTCTTC. As protein: CASSQASGNGNEQFF.

The V call is TRBV6-5, the J call TRBJ2-1; D is unclear. The V end was cut by 0 bases, the J end by 0 bases, with 12 bases between. The V gene's germline CDR1 is MNHEY and CDR2 SVGAGI. The CDR3 sequence is 17 residues long. As DNA, the CDR3 is TGTGCCAGCAGTTACTCGAGCGCTTTAAGCTCCTACAATGAGCAGTTCTTC. Translating it yields CASSYSSALSSYNEQFF.

This clonotype was counted only a few times. V and J are TRBV20-1 and TRBJ2-1; 10 bases agree with TRBD2. V trimming: 0 bases; J trimming: 1 base; junction bases outside the gene matches: 3. The length of the CDR3 is 16 residues. Germline V gene lookup returns CDR1 DFQATT and CDR2 SNEGSKA (reference sequence). CDR3 coding DNA: TGCAGTGCTAGAGATACTAGCGGGGATTCCTACAATGAGCAGTTCTTC. Translating gives CSARDTSGDSYNEQFF.

This clonotype came up a few times. This chain joins TRBV3-1 and TRBJ2-7; D gene unclear. This CDR3 is 14 amino acids long. V was clipped by 0 bases and J by 3 bases, with 9 bases between them. In germline, CDR1 is LGHDT, CDR2 YNNKEL (reference sequence). The CDR3 DNA reads as TGTGCCAGCAGCCAAGATCGCCAGGTCTACGAGCAGTACTTC. Amino acid sequence: CASSQDRQVYEQYF.

This chain uses TRBV2 with TRBJ2-1; possibly TRBD2 for D (6 bases). Germline V CDR1 and CDR2: SNHLY, FYNNEI. Deletions cut 7 bases from V and 4 bases from J, with 8 bases between. The CDR3 has 12 amino acids. CDR3 protein: CASTEGYNEQFF. The CDR3 bases are TGTGCCAGCACGGAGGGATACAATGAGCAGTTCTTC.

The chain recombines TRBV29-1 with TRBJ1-2, with 8 positions matching TRBD1. Trimming at V came to 4 bases and at J to 6 bases, leaving 7 bases not matched to a gene. The CDR3 has 13 residues. CDR1 is SQVTM, CDR2 ANQGSEA, per germline. CDR3 nucleotide sequence: TGCAGCGTTGCGACAGGGGTACAGCATGGCTACACCTTC. Its translation is CSVATGVQHGYTF.

The rearrangement joins TRBV7-9 to TRBJ2-1, with TRBD2 matching 13 bases. Trimming removed 7 bases from V and 0 bases from J; junction bases left unmatched: 6. The CDR3 consists of 17 residues. Germline V gene lookup returns CDR1 SEHNR and CDR2 FQNEAQ (reference sequence). CDR3: CASTSGLAGSSYNEQFF. Written as DNA, the CDR3 is TGTGCCAGCACGTCGGGACTAGCGGGGAGCTCCTACAATGAGCAGTTCTTC. Looking up the rest from reference TRBV7-9 and TRBJ2-1 gives the full variable domain: DTGVSQNPRHKITKRGQNVTFRCDPISEHNRLYWYRQTLGQGPEFLTYFQNEAQLEKSRLLSDRFSAERPKGSFSTLEIQRTEQGDSAMYLCASTSGLAGSSYNEQFFGPGTRLTVL.

The rearrangement uses TRBV7-9 and TRBJ1-4, with 8 nucleotides matching TRBD1. Trimming removed 2 bases from V and 8 bases from J; junction bases left unmatched: 1. CDR1 and CDR2 (germline): SEHNR, FQNEAQ (reference sequence). This CDR3 comprises 13 residues. CDR3 in amino acids: CASSLWDREKLFF. The CDR3 nucleotides read TGTGCCAGCAGCTTATGGGACAGGGAAAAACTGTTTTTT.

The CDR3 is CASSISLSYEQYF. The CDR3 DNA is TGTGCCAGTAGTATATCTCTCAGCTACGAGCAGTACTTC. This chain uses TRBV19 with TRBJ2-7; unclear D gene. V was trimmed by 2 bases and J by 3 bases, leaving 8 bases between them. The CDR3 runs to 13 residues. Germline V gene lookup returns CDR1 LNHDA and CDR2 SQIVND (reference sequence).

On this clonotype itself: A much larger clone lies one base from this, so it may be a read error. The chain employs TRBV28 and TRBJ2-3; D is unresolved. Germline CDR1 is MDHEN and CDR2 is SYDVKM. CDR3 length equals 13 residues. DNA for the CDR3: TGTGCCAGCAGTTTATACCCCACAGATATGCAGTATTTT. This translates into CASSLYPTDMQYF.

This chain connects TRBV12-3 or TRBV12-4 to TRBJ2-1; TRBD1 might be the D (6 bases). Trimming took 4 bases from V and 0 from J, leaving 28 bases between them. The CDR3 length is 21 residues. CDR3 region: CASSSNPQGTYEGGSYNEQFF. Here the CDR3 DNA reads TGTGCCAGCAGTTCTAACCCCCAGGGGACCTATGAAGGCGGCTCCTACAATGAGCAGTTCTTC.

This clonotype was found many times. The chain combines TRBV29-1 with TRBJ2-1, with 9 bases lining up with TRBD2. Germline assignment: CDR1 SQVTM and CDR2 ANQGSEA. V was pared by 0 bases and J by 6 bases, with 15 bases of the junction left unmatched. The CDR3 sequence is 18 residues long. CDR3 in amino acids: CSVEDRESGLAVVNEQFF. CDR3 DNA sequence: TGCAGCGTTGAAGATAGGGAATCGGGACTAGCAGTCGTCAATGAGCAGTTCTTC.

The chain links TRBV15 to TRBJ2-1, with no clear D. The CDR3 consists of 14 residues. The V gene lost 1 base and the J gene lost 10 bases, with 14 bases spanning the gap. The germline CDR1 and CDR2 sequences are LNHNV and YYDKDF (reference sequence). In DNA form, the CDR3 reads TGTGCCACCAGCAGAGGCCTGGGGTTCGTCGAGCAGTTCTTC. It translates to CATSRGLGFVEQFF.

V usage is TRBV2 and J usage is TRBJ2-1; D is ambiguous. Germline V gene data show CDR1 as SNHLY and CDR2 as FYNNEI. Trimming took off 11 bases at V and 7 bases at J, with 21 bases between the two ends. This CDR3 has 14 residues. CDR3 sequence (DNA): TGTGCCGGAAATACAAAACTCCCATTGAATGAGCAGTTCTTC. It specifies CAGNTKLPLNEQFF.

This clonotype occurred many times. The chain links TRBV27 to TRBJ2-7; D assignment may be TRBD1 or TRBD2 (6 bases each). With 0 bases removed from V and 6 bases from J, the gap between germline ends came to 18 bases. This CDR3 is 16 amino acids long. Germline assignment: CDR1 MNHEY and CDR2 SMNVEV (reference sequence). The CDR3 reads CASSLSSGGPLAEQYF. For the CDR3, the DNA is TGTGCCAGCAGTTTATCGAGTGGGGGGCCTCTCGCCGAGCAGTACTTC.

This clonotype was observed a handful of times. The chain recombines TRBV27 with TRBJ2-7, with 10 bases aligning to TRBD2. The V and J ends lost 5 bases and 0 bases, in that order; junction bases with no gene match: 4. Germline assignment: CDR1 MNHEY and CDR2 SMNVEV (reference sequence). The CDR3 has 15 residues. CDR3 amino acids: CASSPWTSGSYEQYF. The CDR3 nucleotides read TGTGCCAGCAGTCCCTGGACTAGCGGCTCCTACGAGCAGTACTTC.

This clonotype was observed a handful of times. This chain links TRBV15 with TRBJ1-1; D gene uncertain. Looked up from germline, CDR1 is LNHNV and CDR2 is YYDKDF (reference sequence). The CDR3 is 14 amino acids. V shed 1 base and J shed 5 bases, with 11 bases lying between them. DNA of the CDR3: TGTGCCACCAGCAGAGTCCTCGATGGAACTGAAGCTTTCTTT. Amino acid sequence: CATSRVLDGTEAFF.

The table lists this clonotype with many counts. The chain employs TRBV12-3 or TRBV12-4 and TRBJ2-5; 7 nucleotides align to TRBD2. The CDR3 spans 15 residues. V shed 4 bases and J 1 base; nucleotides not matched to a gene: 6. CDR3 sequence: CASSSLASFQETQYF. CDR3 sequence (DNA): TGTGCCAGCAGTTCACTAGCGAGTTTCCAAGAGACCCAGTACTTC.